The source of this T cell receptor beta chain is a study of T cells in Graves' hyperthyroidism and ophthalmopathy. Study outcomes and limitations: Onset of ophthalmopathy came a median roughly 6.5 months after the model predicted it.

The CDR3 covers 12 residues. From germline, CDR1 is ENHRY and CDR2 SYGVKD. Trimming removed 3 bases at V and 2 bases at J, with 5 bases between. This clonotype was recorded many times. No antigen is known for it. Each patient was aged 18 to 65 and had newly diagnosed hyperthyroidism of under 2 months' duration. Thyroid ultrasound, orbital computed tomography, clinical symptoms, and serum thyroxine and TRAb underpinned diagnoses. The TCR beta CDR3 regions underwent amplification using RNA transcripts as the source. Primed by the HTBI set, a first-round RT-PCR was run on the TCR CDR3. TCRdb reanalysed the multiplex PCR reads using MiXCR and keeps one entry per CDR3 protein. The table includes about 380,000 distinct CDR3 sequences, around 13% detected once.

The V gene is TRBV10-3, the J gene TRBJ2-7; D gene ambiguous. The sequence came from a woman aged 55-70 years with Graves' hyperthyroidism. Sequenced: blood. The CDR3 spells CAISDAAYEQYF. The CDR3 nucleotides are TGTGCCATCAGTGATGCGGCCTACGAGCAGTACTTC.